This record looks at one T cell receptor (beta chain) sequence and its context. Its cognate antigen is unknown. Combining a sample-barcoded 5' primer with a J-beta primer mix, a second PCR ran for about 7 to 11 cycles. TCRdb re-called the 5' RACE reads with MiXCR, one entry per CDR3 protein. The sample lists hundreds of thousands of distinct CDR3 sequences, about 52% seen once, with 30% to 40% in the top ten. This record comes from a study of blood T cells in healthy people across ages. Overall study findings and caveats: Possibly, changes in expanded clonotypes were confounded because donor CMV status was unknown.

The trim removed 8 bases at V and 4 bases at J, leaving 7 bases unmatched. The germline CDR1 and CDR2 sequences are SNHLY and FYNNEI. The CDR3 is 13 amino acids. The sample taken for sequencing was blood. The chain links TRBV2 to TRBJ2-5; TRBD2 matches 7 bases. The receptor comes from a woman in her sixties in good health. The CDR3 region has the DNA TGTGCCAGCGCGGGAGAAGGTTCAGAGACCCAGTACTTC. This sequence encodes CASAGEGSETQYF. The full variable domain, rest sourced from reference TRBV2 and TRBJ2-5, is EPEVTQTPSHQVTQMGQEVILRCVPISNHLYFYWYRQILGQKVEFLVSFYNNEISEKSEIFDDQFSVERPDGSNFTLKIRSTKLEDSAMYFCASAGEGSETQYFGPGTRLLVL.